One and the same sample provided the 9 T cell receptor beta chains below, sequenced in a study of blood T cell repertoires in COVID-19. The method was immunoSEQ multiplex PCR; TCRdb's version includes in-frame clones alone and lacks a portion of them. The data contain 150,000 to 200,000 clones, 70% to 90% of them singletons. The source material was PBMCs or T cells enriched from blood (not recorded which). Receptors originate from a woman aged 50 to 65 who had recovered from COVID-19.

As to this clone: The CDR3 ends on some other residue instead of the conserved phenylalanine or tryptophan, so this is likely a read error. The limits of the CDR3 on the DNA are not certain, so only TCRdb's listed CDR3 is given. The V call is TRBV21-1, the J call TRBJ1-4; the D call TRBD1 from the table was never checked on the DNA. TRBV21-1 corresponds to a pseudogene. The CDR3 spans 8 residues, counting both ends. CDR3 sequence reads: CASSKAAL.

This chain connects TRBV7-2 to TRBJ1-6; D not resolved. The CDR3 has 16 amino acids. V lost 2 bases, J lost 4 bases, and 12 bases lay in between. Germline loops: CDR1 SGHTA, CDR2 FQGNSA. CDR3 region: CASSLQSQSYNSPLHF. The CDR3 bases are TGTGCCAGCAGCTTACAGTCGCAGTCTTATAATTCACCCCTCCACTTT.

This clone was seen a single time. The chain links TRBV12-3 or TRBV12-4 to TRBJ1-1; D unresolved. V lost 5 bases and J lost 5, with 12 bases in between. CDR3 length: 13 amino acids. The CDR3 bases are TGTGCCAGCAGTCGGGGTGGAGTAACTGAAGCTTTCTTT. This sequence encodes CASSRGGVTEAFF.

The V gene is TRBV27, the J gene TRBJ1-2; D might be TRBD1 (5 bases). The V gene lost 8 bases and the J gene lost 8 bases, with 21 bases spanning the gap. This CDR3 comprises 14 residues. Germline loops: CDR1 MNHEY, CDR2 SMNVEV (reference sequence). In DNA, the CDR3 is TGTGCCAGCCGGGATGCGGGGCAGGGTCACGGCTACACCTTC. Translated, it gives CASRDAGQGHGYTF.

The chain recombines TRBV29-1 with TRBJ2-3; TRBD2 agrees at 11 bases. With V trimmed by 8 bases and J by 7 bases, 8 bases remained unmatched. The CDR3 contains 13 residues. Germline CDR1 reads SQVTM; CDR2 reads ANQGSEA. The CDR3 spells CSHSSGGRNTQYF. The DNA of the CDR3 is TGCAGCCATTCTAGCGGGGGGAGGAATACGCAGTATTTT.

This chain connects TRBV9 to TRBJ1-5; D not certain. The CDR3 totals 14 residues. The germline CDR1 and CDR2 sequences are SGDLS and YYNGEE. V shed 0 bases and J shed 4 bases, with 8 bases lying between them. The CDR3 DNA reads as TGTGCCAGCAGCGTAGAGCCATCAAATCAGCCCCAGCATTTT. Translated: CASSVEPSNQPQHF.

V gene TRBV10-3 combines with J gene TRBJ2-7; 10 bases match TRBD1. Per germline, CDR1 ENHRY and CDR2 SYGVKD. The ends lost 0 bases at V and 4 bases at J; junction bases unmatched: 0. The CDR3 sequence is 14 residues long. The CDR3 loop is CAISESGQGYEQYF. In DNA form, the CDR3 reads TGTGCCATCAGTGAGTCGGGACAGGGGTACGAGCAGTACTTC.

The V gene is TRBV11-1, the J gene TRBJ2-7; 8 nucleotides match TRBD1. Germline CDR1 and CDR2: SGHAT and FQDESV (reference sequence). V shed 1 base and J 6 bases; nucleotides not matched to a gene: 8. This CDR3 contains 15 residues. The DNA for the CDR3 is TGTGCCAGCAGCTTAGGCTTGGACAGGGTCGCCGAGCAGTACTTC. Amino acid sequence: CASSLGLDRVAEQYF.

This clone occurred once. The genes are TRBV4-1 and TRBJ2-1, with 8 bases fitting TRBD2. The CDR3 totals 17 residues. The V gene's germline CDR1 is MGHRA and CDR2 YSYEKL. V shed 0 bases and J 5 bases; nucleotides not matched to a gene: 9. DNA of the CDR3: TGCGCCAGCAGCCAAGAATGGTTGCGGGGGGCCAACAATGAGCAGTTCTTC. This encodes CASSQEWLRGANNEQFF.